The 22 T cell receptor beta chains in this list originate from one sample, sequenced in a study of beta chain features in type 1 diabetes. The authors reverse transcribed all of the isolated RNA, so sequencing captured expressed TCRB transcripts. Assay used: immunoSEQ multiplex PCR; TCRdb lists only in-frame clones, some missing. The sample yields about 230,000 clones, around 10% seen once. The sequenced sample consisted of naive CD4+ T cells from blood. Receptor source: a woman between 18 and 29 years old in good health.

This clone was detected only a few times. The CDR3 sequence: CASSGGQDPAYEQYF. CDR3 nucleotide sequence: TGTGCCAGCAGTGGGGGACAGGACCCGGCCTACGAGCAGTACTTC. The chain uses TRBV6-1 and TRBJ2-7; TRBD1 matches at 8 bases. The V segment lost 4 bases and the J segment 2 bases; nucleotides outside the gene matches: 7. The CDR3 runs 15 residues. Germline V lookup: CDR1 MNHNS, CDR2 SASEGT.

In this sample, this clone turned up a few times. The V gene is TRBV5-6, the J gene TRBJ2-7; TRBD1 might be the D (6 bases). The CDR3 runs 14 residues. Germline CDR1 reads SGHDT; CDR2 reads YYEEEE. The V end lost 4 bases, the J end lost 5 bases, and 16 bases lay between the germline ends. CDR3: CASSVYRATDEQYF. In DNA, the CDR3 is TGTGCCAGCAGCGTCTACAGGGCGACCGACGAGCAGTACTTC.

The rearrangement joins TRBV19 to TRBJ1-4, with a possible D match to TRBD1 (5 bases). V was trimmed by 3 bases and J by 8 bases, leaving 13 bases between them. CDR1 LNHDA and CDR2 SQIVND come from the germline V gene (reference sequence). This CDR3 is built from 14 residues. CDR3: CASSIGRADEKLFF. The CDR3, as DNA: TGTGCCAGTAGTATCGGCAGGGCGGACGAAAAACTGTTTTTT.

CDR3 loop: CASSVGTGESNQPQHF. CDR3 DNA sequence: TGCGCCAGCAGCGTGGGGACAGGGGAAAGCAATCAGCCCCAGCATTTT. The chain couples TRBV5-1 to TRBJ1-5; 10 bases align to TRBD1. CDR1 and CDR2 from the germline V gene are SGHRS and YFSETQ. V dropped 4 bases and J dropped 1; count of bases not matched to a gene: 5. The CDR3 is 16 residues long.

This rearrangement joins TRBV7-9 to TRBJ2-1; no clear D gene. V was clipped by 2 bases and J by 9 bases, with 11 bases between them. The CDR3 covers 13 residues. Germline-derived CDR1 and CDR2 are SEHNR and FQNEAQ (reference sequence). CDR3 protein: CASSLSRVSEQFF. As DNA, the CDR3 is TGTGCCAGCAGCTTAAGTCGTGTTAGTGAGCAGTTCTTC.

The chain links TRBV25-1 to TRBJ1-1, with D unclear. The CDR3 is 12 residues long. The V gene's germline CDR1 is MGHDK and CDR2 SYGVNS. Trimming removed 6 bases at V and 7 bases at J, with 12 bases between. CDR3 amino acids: CASSFKGVEAFF. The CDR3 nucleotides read TGTGCCAGCAGCTTTAAAGGAGTTGAAGCTTTCTTT.

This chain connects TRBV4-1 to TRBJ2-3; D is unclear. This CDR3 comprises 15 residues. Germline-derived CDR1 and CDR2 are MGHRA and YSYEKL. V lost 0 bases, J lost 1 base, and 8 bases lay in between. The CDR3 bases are TGCGCCAGCAGCCAAGAAGAGGTAGGCACAGATACGCAGTATTTT. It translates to CASSQEEVGTDTQYF.

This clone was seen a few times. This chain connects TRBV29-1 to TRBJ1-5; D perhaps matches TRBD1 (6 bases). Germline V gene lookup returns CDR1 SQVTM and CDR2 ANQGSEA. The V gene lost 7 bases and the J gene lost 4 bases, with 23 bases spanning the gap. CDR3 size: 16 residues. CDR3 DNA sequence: TGCAGCGACCACCCGACAGGAGGTAGGGGAAATCAGCCCCAGCATTTT. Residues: CSDHPTGGRGNQPQHF. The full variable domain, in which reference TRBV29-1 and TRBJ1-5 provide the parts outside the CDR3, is SAVISQKPSRDICQRGTSLTIQCQVDSQVTMMFWYRQQPGQSLTLIATANQGSEATYESGFVIDKFPISRPNLTFSTLTVSNMSPEDSSIYLCSDHPTGGRGNQPQHFGDGTRLSIL.

DNA for the CDR3: TGTGCCAGCAGTTTCGCGAGAAATCAGCCCCAGCATTTT. Translated: CASSFARNQPQHF. The gene calls are TRBV27 and TRBJ1-5; D gene unclear. Germline loops: CDR1 MNHEY, CDR2 SMNVEV (reference sequence). The ends were cut back, 3 bases at V and 4 bases at J, with 7 bases in the middle. CDR3 length equals 13 residues.

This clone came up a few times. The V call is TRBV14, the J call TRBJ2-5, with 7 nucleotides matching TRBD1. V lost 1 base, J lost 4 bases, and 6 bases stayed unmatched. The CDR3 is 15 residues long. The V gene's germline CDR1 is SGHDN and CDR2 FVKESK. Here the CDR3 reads CASSQGLRGRETQYF. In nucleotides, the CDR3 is TGTGCCAGCAGCCAAGGACTGAGGGGGCGAGAGACCCAGTACTTC.

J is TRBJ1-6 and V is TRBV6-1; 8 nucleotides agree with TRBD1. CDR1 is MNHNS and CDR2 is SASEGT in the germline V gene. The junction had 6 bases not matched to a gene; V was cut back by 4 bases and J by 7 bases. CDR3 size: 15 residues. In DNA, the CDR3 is TGTGCCAGCAGTGCCGGACAGGGCGGGAATTCACCCCTCCACTTT. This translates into CASSAGQGGNSPLHF.

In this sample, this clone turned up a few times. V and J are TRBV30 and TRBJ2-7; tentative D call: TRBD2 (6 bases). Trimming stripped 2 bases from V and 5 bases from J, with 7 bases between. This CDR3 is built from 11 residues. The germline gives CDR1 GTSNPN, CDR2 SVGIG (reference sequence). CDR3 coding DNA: TGTGCCTGGAGTCGGAGGGACGAGCAGTACTTC. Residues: CAWSRRDEQYF.

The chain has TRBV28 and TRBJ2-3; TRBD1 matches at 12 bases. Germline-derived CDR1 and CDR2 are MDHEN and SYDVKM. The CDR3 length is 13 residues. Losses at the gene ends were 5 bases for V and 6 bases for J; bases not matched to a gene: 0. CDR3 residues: CASSGTGGDTQYF. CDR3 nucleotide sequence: TGTGCCAGCAGTGGGACAGGGGGCGATACGCAGTATTTT.

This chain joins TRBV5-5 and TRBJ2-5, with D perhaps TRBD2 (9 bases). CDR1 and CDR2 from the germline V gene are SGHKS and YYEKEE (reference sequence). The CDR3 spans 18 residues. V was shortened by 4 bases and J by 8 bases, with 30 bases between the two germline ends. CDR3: CASSPWTGRTSATPTQYF. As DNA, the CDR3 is TGTGCCAGCAGCCCCTGGACAGGGAGGACTAGCGCAACGCCTACCCAGTACTTC.

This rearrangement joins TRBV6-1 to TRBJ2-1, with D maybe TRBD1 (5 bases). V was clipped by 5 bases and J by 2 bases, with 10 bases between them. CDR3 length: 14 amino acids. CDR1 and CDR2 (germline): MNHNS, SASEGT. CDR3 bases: TGTGCCAGCAGTTCCTCGACAGCCTACAATGAGCAGTTCTTC. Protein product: CASSSSTAYNEQFF.

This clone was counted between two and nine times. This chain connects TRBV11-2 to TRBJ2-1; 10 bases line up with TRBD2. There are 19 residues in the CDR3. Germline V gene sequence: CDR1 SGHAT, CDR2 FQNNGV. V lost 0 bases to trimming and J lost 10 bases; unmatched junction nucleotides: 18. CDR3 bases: TGTGCCAGCAGCTTAGACAGTAGGGTAGGGGCTAGCGGGAGAAGGGAGCAGTTCTTC. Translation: CASSLDSRVGASGRREQFF.

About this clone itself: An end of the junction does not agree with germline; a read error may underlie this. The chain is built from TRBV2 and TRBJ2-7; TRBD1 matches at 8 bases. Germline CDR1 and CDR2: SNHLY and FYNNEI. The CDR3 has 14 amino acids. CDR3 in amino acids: CASREGQGSYEQYF. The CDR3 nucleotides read TGTGCCAGCAGGGAAGGACAGGGATCCTACGAGCAGTACTTC.

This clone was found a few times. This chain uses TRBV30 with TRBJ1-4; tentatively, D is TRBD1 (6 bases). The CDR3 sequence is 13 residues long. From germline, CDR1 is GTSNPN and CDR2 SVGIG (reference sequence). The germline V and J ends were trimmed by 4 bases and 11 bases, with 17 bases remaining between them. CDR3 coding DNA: TGTGCCTGGACGACCAACTACAGGGAGAAACTGTTTTTT. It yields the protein CAWTTNYREKLFF. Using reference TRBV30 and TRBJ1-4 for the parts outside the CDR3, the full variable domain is SQTIHQWPATLVQPVGSPLSLECTVEGTSNPNLYWYRQAAGRGLQLLFYSVGIGQISSEVPQNLSASRPQDRQFILSSKKLLLSDSGFYLCAWTTNYREKLFFGSGTQLSVL.

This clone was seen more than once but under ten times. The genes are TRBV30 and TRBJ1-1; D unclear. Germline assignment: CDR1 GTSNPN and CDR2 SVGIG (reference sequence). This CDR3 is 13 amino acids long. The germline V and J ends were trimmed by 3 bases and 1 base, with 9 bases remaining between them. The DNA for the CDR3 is TGTGCCTGGAGCGCGCGGGGGAACACTGAAGCTTTCTTT. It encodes CAWSARGNTEAFF.

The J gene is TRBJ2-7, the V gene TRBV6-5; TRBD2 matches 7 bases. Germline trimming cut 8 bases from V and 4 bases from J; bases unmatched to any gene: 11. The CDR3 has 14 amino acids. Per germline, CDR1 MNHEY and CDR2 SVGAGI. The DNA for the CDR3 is TGTGCCAGCGGGACCCGGGGAGGGCATTACGAGCAGTACTTC. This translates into CASGTRGGHYEQYF.

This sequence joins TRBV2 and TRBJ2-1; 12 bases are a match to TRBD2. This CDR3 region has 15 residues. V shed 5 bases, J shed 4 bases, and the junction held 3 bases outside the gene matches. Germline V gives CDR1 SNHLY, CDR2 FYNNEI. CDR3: CASSSTSGRYNEQFF. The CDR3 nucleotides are TGTGCCAGCAGTAGTACTAGCGGGAGGTACAATGAGCAGTTCTTC. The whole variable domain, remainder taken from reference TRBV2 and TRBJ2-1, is EPEVTQTPSHQVTQMGQEVILRCVPISNHLYFYWYRQILGQKVEFLVSFYNNEISEKSEIFDDQFSVERPDGSNFTLKIRSTKLEDSAMYFCASSSTSGRYNEQFFGPGTRLTVL.

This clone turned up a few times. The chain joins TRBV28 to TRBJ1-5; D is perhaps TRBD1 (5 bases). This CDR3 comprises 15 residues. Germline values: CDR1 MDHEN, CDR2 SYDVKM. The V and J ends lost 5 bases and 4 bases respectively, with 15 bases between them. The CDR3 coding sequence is TGTGCCAGCAGTCTCTCCCGGGACTCGAATCAGCCCCAGCATTTT. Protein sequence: CASSLSRDSNQPQHF.